This passage covers 10 T cell receptor beta chains from one sample sequenced in a study of blood T cells in healthy people across ages. It was with a sample-barcoded 5' primer and a J-beta primer mix that a second PCR of roughly 7 to 12 cycles was run. Using its own MiXCR run on the 5' RACE reads, TCRdb lists one record per CDR3 protein. In the table there are about 780,000 distinct CDR3 sequences, about 45% of which are singletons. Input material: blood. The receptors come from a man at least 80 years old in good health.

This chain's CDR3 is CASSQDRVSDTQYF. CDR3 sequence (DNA): TGTGCCAGCAGTCAAGACAGGGTCTCGGATACGCAGTATTTT. The genes are TRBV12-3 or TRBV12-4 and TRBJ2-3; 7 positions match TRBD1. This CDR3 comprises 14 residues. The junction had 8 bases not matched to a gene; V was cut back by 5 bases and J by 6 bases.

This clonotype occurred a few times. The chain is built from TRBV20-1 and TRBJ2-1; TRBD2 agrees at 12 bases. Germline lookup yields CDR1 DFQATT and CDR2 SNEGSKA (reference sequence). V dropped 3 bases and J dropped 1; count of bases not matched to a gene: 7. The CDR3 sequence is 17 residues long. The chain's CDR3 is CSASKTSGSGSYNEQFF. The CDR3 DNA reads as TGCAGTGCTAGTAAGACTAGCGGGAGTGGGTCCTACAATGAGCAGTTCTTC.

The chain has TRBV7-6 and TRBJ2-1; TRBD2 matches 9 bases. Germline lookup yields CDR1 SGHVS and CDR2 FNYEAQ. V lost 1 base to trimming and J lost 8 bases; unmatched junction nucleotides: 9. This CDR3 is 16 amino acids long. CDR3 amino acids: CASSLVAGANFDEQFF. In DNA form, the CDR3 reads TGTGCCAGCAGCTTAGTAGCGGGGGCGAACTTCGATGAGCAGTTCTTC.

This clonotype was recorded many times. V usage is TRBV7-2 and J usage is TRBJ2-5; TRBD2 might be the D (6 bases). Trimming took 5 bases from V and 2 from J, leaving 9 bases between them. The germline gives CDR1 SGHTA, CDR2 FQGNSA. This CDR3 spans 13 amino acids. In nucleotides, the CDR3 is TGTGCCAGCAGCAGGGACTTGCAAGAGACCCAGTACTTC. Translation gives CASSRDLQETQYF.

This clonotype turned up a few times. CDR3 sequence reads: CASRLLGGPNIYNEQFF. The DNA of the CDR3 is TGTGCCAGCAGGTTGCTGGGGGGTCCCAATATCTACAATGAGCAGTTCTTC. This chain uses TRBV12-3 or TRBV12-4 with TRBJ2-1; D is possibly TRBD2 (6 bases). The CDR3 is 17 residues long. The V gene lost 6 bases and the J gene lost 3 bases, with 21 bases spanning the gap.

The chain joins TRBV4-3 to TRBJ1-1; D ambiguous. V shed 0 bases and J shed 0 bases, with 8 bases lying between them. The germline V gene encodes CDR1 LGHNA and CDR2 YSLEER. The CDR3 sequence is 15 residues long. CDR3 in DNA: TGCGCCAGCAGCCAAGATCAGGTGATGAACACTGAAGCTTTCTTT. This translates into CASSQDQVMNTEAFF.

This clonotype was detected a few times. V is TRBV12-3 or TRBV12-4 and J is TRBJ2-7; 8 positions match TRBD1. The CDR3 is 14 residues long. After removal of 7 bases from V and 6 bases from J, the junction contained 11 bases not matched to a gene. The CDR3: CASTTTGAGSEQYF. The CDR3 nucleotides are TGTGCCAGCACCACGACAGGGGCTGGGAGCGAGCAGTACTTC.

This sequence joins TRBV5-6 and TRBJ1-5, with D unresolved. CDR1 and CDR2 from the germline V gene are SGHDT and YYEEEE. This CDR3 has 15 amino acids. The V gene lost 1 base and the J gene lost 0 bases, with 8 bases spanning the gap. The CDR3 DNA reads TGTGCCAGCAGCTTGATGGTCAATAGCAATCAGCCCCAGCATTTT. Translation gives CASSLMVNSNQPQHF.

The V gene is TRBV5-1, the J gene TRBJ1-5; weak D call: TRBD1 (5 bases). This CDR3 contains 13 residues. Trimming stripped 4 bases from V and 4 bases from J, with 9 bases between. CDR1 SGHRS and CDR2 YFSETQ come from the germline V gene. This CDR3 reads CASSTTGNQPQHF. CDR3 coding DNA: TGCGCCAGCAGCACAACAGGTAATCAGCCCCAGCATTTT.

This clonotype showed up just a few times. The chain couples TRBV7-2 to TRBJ1-1; D is uncertain. Germline V gives CDR1 SGHTA, CDR2 FQGNSA. The germline V and J ends were trimmed by 1 base and 8 bases, with 11 bases remaining between them. This CDR3 has 13 residues. CDR3 sequence reads: CASSLEQLSEAFF. CDR3 DNA: TGTGCCAGCAGCTTAGAACAACTATCCGAAGCTTTCTTT. Full variable domain (outside the CDR3, taken from reference TRBV7-2 and TRBJ1-1): GAGVSQSPSNKVTEKGKDVELRCDPISGHTALYWYRQSLGQGLEFLIYFQGNSAPDKSGLPSDRFSAERTGGSVSTLTIQRTQQEDSAVYLCASSLEQLSEAFFGQGTRLTVV.